Shown below are 32 T cell receptor beta chains from a single sample sequenced in a study of blood T cell repertoires in COVID-19. Only in-frame clones appear in the TCRdb table, and some are missing; sequencing was by immunoSEQ multiplex PCR. This table holds approximately 100,000 clones, about 89% found once. The sample comprised peripheral blood. The receptor source for this set is a woman aged 55-70 years with acute or convalescent COVID-19.

This clone was recorded a few times. The chain employs TRBV6-6 and TRBJ2-1; a possible D gene is TRBD2 (7 bases). The CDR3 totals 13 residues. Trimming pared 11 bases from V and 5 bases from J, leaving 16 bases between. Germline CDR1 and CDR2: MNHNY and SVGAGI (reference sequence). The CDR3 spells CAAGGGTNNEQFF. The CDR3 DNA reads TGTGCCGCTGGGGGCGGGACTAACAATGAGCAGTTCTTC.

The chain links TRBV11-2 to TRBJ1-1; weak D call: TRBD1 (5 bases). The length of the CDR3 is 15 residues. Trimming removed 2 bases at V and 4 bases at J, with 14 bases between. In germline, CDR1 is SGHAT, CDR2 FQNNGV. This CDR3 reads CASSLNPGRGTEAFF. CDR3 in DNA: TGTGCCAGCAGCTTAAATCCGGGGAGGGGCACTGAAGCTTTCTTT. Full variable domain (remainder filled in from reference TRBV11-2 and TRBJ1-1): EAGVAQSPRYKIIEKRQSVAFWCNPISGHATLYWYQQILGQGPKLLIQFQNNGVVDDSQLPKDRFSAERLKGVDSTLKIQPAKLEDSAVYLCASSLNPGRGTEAFFGQGTRLTVV.

The rearrangement joins TRBV5-1 to TRBJ1-6, with TRBD1 matching 7 bases. Losses at the gene ends were 5 bases for V and 10 bases for J; bases not matched to a gene: 15. Germline V gene sequence: CDR1 SGHRS, CDR2 YFSETQ. The CDR3 covers 16 residues. CDR3 residues: CASSPGTVLWNSPLHF. For the CDR3, the DNA is TGCGCCAGCAGTCCCGGGACAGTACTTTGGAACTCACCCCTCCACTTT.

This clone was seen a few times. V is TRBV6-5 and J is TRBJ1-1, with D unclear. Per germline, CDR1 MNHEY and CDR2 SVGAGI. This CDR3 has 14 residues. V lost 2 bases to trimming and J lost 5 bases, with 12 bases between them. The CDR3 spells CASSYSPPGTEAFF. The CDR3 bases are TGTGCCAGCAGTTACAGTCCTCCGGGGACTGAAGCTTTCTTT.

The chain has TRBV6-5 and TRBJ2-1; the D gene is possibly TRBD1 (5 bases). The germline gives CDR1 MNHEY, CDR2 SVGAGI. Trimming took 2 bases from V and 7 from J, leaving 12 bases between them. The CDR3 runs 14 residues. The CDR3 protein is CASSYRYRKNEQFF. The CDR3 bases are TGTGCCAGCAGTTACCGGTACAGGAAAAATGAGCAGTTCTTC.

CDR3: CASSLTSGSEQYV. For the CDR3, the DNA is TGTGCCAGCAGCTTGACTAGCGGGAGCGAGCAGTACGTC. The chain employs TRBV7-9 and TRBJ2-7; TRBD2 matches 12 bases. CDR1 and CDR2 (germline): SEHNR, FQNEAQ (reference sequence). The CDR3 runs to 13 residues. Trimming cost V 3 bases and J 6 bases; bases outside gene matches: 0.

This sequence joins TRBV29-1 and TRBJ1-2, with D unclear. Trimming stripped 3 bases from V and 8 bases from J, with 7 bases between. There are 10 residues in the CDR3. CDR1 and CDR2 from the germline V gene are SQVTM and ANQGSEA. CDR3 in amino acids: CSVDGEGYTF. The CDR3 DNA sequence: TGCAGCGTTGATGGGGAGGGCTACACCTTC.

The gene calls are TRBV10-1 and TRBJ1-1; D is perhaps TRBD1 (5 bases). The CDR3 has 15 residues. CDR1 is WNHNN and CDR2 is SYGVQD in the germline V gene (reference sequence). Trimming removed 0 bases at V and 5 bases at J, with 13 bases between. The CDR3 loop reads CASSESSAGRTEAFF. CDR3 sequence (DNA): TGCGCCAGCAGTGAGTCGTCGGCAGGGCGAACTGAAGCTTTCTTT.

The chain joins TRBV9 to TRBJ2-7, with 8 bases aligning to TRBD1. The CDR3 spans 15 residues. V dropped 0 bases and J dropped 1; count of bases not matched to a gene: 3. CDR1 is SGDLS and CDR2 is YYNGEE in the germline V gene. The CDR3 DNA reads as TGTGCCAGCAGCGTAGAAGGGACAGGATCCTACGAGCAGTACTTC. Its protein is CASSVEGTGSYEQYF. Using reference TRBV9 and TRBJ2-7 for the parts outside the CDR3, the full variable domain is DSGVTQTPKHLITATGQRVTLRCSPRSGDLSVYWYQQSLDQGLQFLIQYYNGEERAKGNILERFSAQQFPDLHSELNLSSLELGDSALYFCASSVEGTGSYEQYFGPGTRLTVT.

This clone has only one observation. The rearrangement links TRBV30 to TRBJ1-6; D might be TRBD1 (5 bases). Germline CDR1 and CDR2: GTSNPN and SVGIG (reference sequence). CDR3 length: 13 residues. V lost 2 bases and J lost 5, with 7 bases in between. The CDR3 region is CAWSTGDNSPLHF. The CDR3 DNA sequence: TGTGCCTGGAGTACGGGGGATAATTCACCCCTCCACTTT.

This chain links TRBV12-3 or TRBV12-4 with TRBJ1-1; D unclear. The germline V and J ends were trimmed by 3 bases and 4 bases, with 9 bases remaining between them. There are 13 residues in the CDR3. CDR3 in amino acids: CASSLVVGTEAFF. CDR3 DNA sequence: TGTGCCAGCAGTTTGGTGGTCGGCACTGAAGCTTTCTTT.

As to this clone: One end of the junction is discordant with germline, which a read error may explain. V gene TRBV7-8 combines with J gene TRBJ2-1; 11 nucleotides match TRBD2. CDR3 length equals 15 residues. Germline V gene data show CDR1 as SGHVS and CDR2 as FQNEAQ. In DNA form, the CDR3 reads TGTGCCAGCAACTTAGCGGGAGGGCCGTACAATGAGCAGTTCTTC. This translates into CASNLAGGPYNEQFF.

A few counts support this clone. In DNA form, the CDR3 reads TGTGCCAGCAGCTCGGACAGGGTTGCTGAAGCTTTCTTT. Encoded protein: CASSSDRVAEAFF. The chain has TRBV7-8 and TRBJ1-1, with 8 bases matching TRBD1. Germline CDR1 SGHVS, CDR2 FQNEAQ. The CDR3 extends over 13 amino acids. V was pared by 4 bases and J by 6 bases, with 4 bases of the junction left unmatched.

A note on this clone: One end of the junction fails to match germline, which may point to a read error. The chain combines TRBV12-3 or TRBV12-4 with TRBJ2-7; 10 bases are shared with TRBD2. The CDR3 has 13 amino acids. CDR3 region: CASSLAGAAEQYF. In DNA form, the CDR3 reads TGTGCCAGCAGTCTAGCGGGAGCGGCCGAGCAGTACTTC.

V usage is TRBV29-1 and J usage is TRBJ1-2; D is unresolved. CDR3 length equals 13 residues. The V and J ends lost 1 base and 4 bases respectively, with 10 bases between them. The germline V gene has CDR1 SQVTM and CDR2 ANQGSEA. The CDR3 nucleotides read TGCAGCGTTGAAGTTCCCAGGCCCTATGGCTACACCTTC. Translation gives CSVEVPRPYGYTF. Full variable domain (missing parts from reference TRBV29-1 and TRBJ1-2): SAVISQKPSRDICQRGTSLTIQCQVDSQVTMMFWYRQQPGQSLTLIATANQGSEATYESGFVIDKFPISRPNLTFSTLTVSNMSPEDSSIYLCSVEVPRPYGYTFGSGTRLTVV.

The V and J genes are TRBV9 and TRBJ2-3, with TRBD2 matching 9 bases. The J segment lost 3 bases and the V segment lost 2 bases, leaving 4 bases of the junction unmatched. CDR3 length: 15 amino acids. CDR1 and CDR2 from the germline V gene are SGDLS and YYNGEE. The CDR3 coding sequence is TGTGCCAGCAGCGTCACAGCGGGAGGTACAGATACGCAGTATTTT. Its protein is CASSVTAGGTDTQYF.

The CDR3 sequence is CASSPTGRGLGNQPQHF. The CDR3 region has the DNA TGTGCCAGCAGCCCAACCGGGCGGGGGCTGGGCAATCAGCCCCAGCATTTT. The chain links TRBV11-2 to TRBJ1-5; weak D call: TRBD1 (6 bases). Germline V gene data show CDR1 as SGHAT and CDR2 as FQNNGV. Trimming shortened V by 5 bases and J by 2 bases, and 19 bases separated the two germline ends. The length of the CDR3 is 17 residues. Variable domain in full (rest from reference TRBV11-2 and TRBJ1-5): EAGVAQSPRYKIIEKRQSVAFWCNPISGHATLYWYQQILGQGPKLLIQFQNNGVVDDSQLPKDRFSAERLKGVDSTLKIQPAKLEDSAVYLCASSPTGRGLGNQPQHFGDGTRLSIL.

The chain uses TRBV24-1 and TRBJ2-1; D might be TRBD1 (7 bases). Germline-derived CDR1 and CDR2 are KGHDR and SFDVKD. CDR3 size: 13 residues. V shed 4 bases and J shed 13 bases, with 16 bases lying between them. The CDR3 coding sequence is TGTGCCACCAGTGAAGCTCAGGGGGGAGACCAGTTCTTC. This gives the protein CATSEAQGGDQFF.

This chain links TRBV6-5 with TRBJ2-4; 7 nucleotides align to TRBD1. V gave up 6 bases and J gave up 5 bases; unmatched junction bases: 4. The CDR3 extends over 13 amino acids. Germline V gene data show CDR1 as MNHEY and CDR2 as SVGAGI. The CDR3 reads CASSSGTENIQYF. In DNA, the CDR3 is TGTGCCAGCAGCTCCGGGACAGAAAACATTCAGTACTTC.

This chain uses TRBV28 with TRBJ1-6, with D possibly matching TRBD1 (6 bases). This CDR3 region has 14 residues. V lost 6 bases and J 7 bases, leaving 13 bases between the germline ends. Per the germline V gene, CDR1 is MDHEN and CDR2 is SYDVKM. CDR3 in DNA: TGTGCCAGCAGCACCGGGACACCGAATTCACCCCTCCACTTT. This codes for CASSTGTPNSPLHF.

The rearrangement links TRBV7-9 to TRBJ2-3, with 10 bases matching TRBD2. The CDR3 totals 15 residues. The germline CDR1 and CDR2 sequences are SEHNR and FQNEAQ (reference sequence). V lost 4 bases and J lost 5; bases outside the gene matches: 6. CDR3 sequence (DNA): TGTGCCAGCAGCTCAACTCTAGCGGGAGTAGATACGCAGTATTTT. Translated, it gives CASSSTLAGVDTQYF.

This CDR3 reads CAWALQGASNQPQHF. DNA of the CDR3: TGTGCCTGGGCCCTACAGGGGGCAAGCAATCAGCCCCAGCATTTT. This chain connects TRBV30 to TRBJ1-5; 9 bases are a match to TRBD1. Losses at the gene ends were 5 bases for V and 1 base for J; bases not matched to a gene: 6. Looked up from germline, CDR1 is GTSNPN and CDR2 is SVGIG (reference sequence). This CDR3 is built from 15 residues.

This rearrangement joins TRBV10-3 to TRBJ1-1; no firm D call. Trimming removed 7 bases at V and 2 bases at J, with 11 bases between. Germline values: CDR1 ENHRY, CDR2 SYGVKD. The CDR3 length is 13 residues. CDR3 loop: CAIKRERNTEAFF. The DNA for the CDR3 is TGTGCCATCAAAAGGGAGAGAAACACTGAAGCTTTCTTT.

On this clone: Other DNA sequences from this sample encode an identical CDR3 as well. The chain employs TRBV5-8 and TRBJ1-4; 9 bases are shared with TRBD1. This CDR3 contains 14 residues. Germline-derived CDR1 and CDR2 are SGHTS and YDEGEE. V was pared by 0 bases and J by 7 bases, with 1 base of the junction left unmatched. The CDR3 sequence: CASSLGQGGEKLFF. For the CDR3, the DNA is TGTGCCAGCAGCTTGGGACAGGGGGGTGAAAAACTGTTTTTT.

The chain joins TRBV7-8 to TRBJ2-1; 7 bases are shared with TRBD2. Trimming cost V 1 base and J 1 base; bases outside gene matches: 4. CDR1 is SGHVS, CDR2 FQNEAQ, per germline. The CDR3 totals 16 residues. The CDR3 reads CASSLVPAGSYNEQFF. CDR3 coding DNA: TGTGCCAGCAGCTTAGTGCCAGCGGGGTCCTACAATGAGCAGTTCTTC.

The rearrangement joins TRBV4-1 to TRBJ1-4; 7 bases agree with TRBD1. V lost 3 bases to trimming and J lost 6 bases; unmatched junction nucleotides: 4. The CDR3 is 14 residues long. Germline V CDR1 and CDR2: MGHRA, YSYEKL. The CDR3: CASSQGTADEKLFF. CDR3 coding DNA: TGCGCCAGCAGCCAGGGGACAGCGGATGAAAAACTGTTTTTT.

The V call is TRBV30, the J call TRBJ2-2; 7 bases map to TRBD2. The V and J ends lost 3 bases and 3 bases, in that order; junction bases with no gene match: 7. CDR1 and CDR2 from the germline V gene are GTSNPN and SVGIG (reference sequence). The CDR3 covers 15 residues. Written as DNA, the CDR3 is TGTGCCTGGAGCCGGGGCGGGAGTTACACCGGGGAGCTGTTTTTT. It specifies CAWSRGGSYTGELFF.

The V and J genes are TRBV2 and TRBJ2-5, with 9 bases identical to TRBD2. The CDR3 sequence is 18 residues long. Germline V gene lookup returns CDR1 SNHLY and CDR2 FYNNEI. The V gene end was trimmed by 7 bases and the J gene end by 5 bases; junction bases not matched to a gene: 20. CDR3 nucleotides: TGTGCCAGCACTCCAGTTACTCTAGCGGGACCCGGGGCGGAGACCCAGTACTTC. It yields the protein CASTPVTLAGPGAETQYF.

The rearrangement links TRBV7-9 to TRBJ1-4; no clear D. The V end lost 2 bases, the J end lost 5 bases, and 12 bases lay between the germline ends. Germline loops: CDR1 SEHNR, CDR2 FQNEAQ (reference sequence). The CDR3 loop spans 15 amino acids. For the CDR3, the DNA is TGTGCCAGCAGCTTACGGGATCTCGTCAATGAAAAACTGTTTTTT. Encoded protein: CASSLRDLVNEKLFF.

CDR3 bases: TGTGCCACCAGCAGAGGGACAGGGGTAAATGAAAAACTGTTTTTT. Encoded protein: CATSRGTGVNEKLFF. The chain links TRBV15 to TRBJ1-4, with 9 bases fitting TRBD1. V lost 1 base, J lost 5 bases, and 2 bases stayed unmatched. CDR1 LNHNV and CDR2 YYDKDF come from the germline V gene (reference sequence). This CDR3 spans 15 amino acids.

V and J are TRBV6-2 or TRBV6-3 and TRBJ1-5; 7 positions match TRBD1. The V segment lost 6 bases and the J segment 3 bases; nucleotides outside the gene matches: 5. Germline V gene sequence: CDR1 MNHEY, CDR2 SVGEGT. The CDR3 contains 14 residues. The CDR3 DNA reads TGTGCCAGCAGCGACAGGGTGTCCAATCAGCCCCAGCATTTT. It is translated as CASSDRVSNQPQHF.

This clone was counted once. This rearrangement joins TRBV25-1 to TRBJ1-1; D perhaps matches TRBD1 (6 bases). The CDR3 extends over 14 amino acids. Deletions cut 7 bases from V and 4 bases from J, with 16 bases between. The V gene's germline CDR1 is MGHDK and CDR2 SYGVNS. The CDR3 sequence: CASTLGGQGTEAFF. The CDR3 DNA reads TGTGCCAGCACTCTCGGGGGGCAGGGCACTGAAGCTTTCTTT.